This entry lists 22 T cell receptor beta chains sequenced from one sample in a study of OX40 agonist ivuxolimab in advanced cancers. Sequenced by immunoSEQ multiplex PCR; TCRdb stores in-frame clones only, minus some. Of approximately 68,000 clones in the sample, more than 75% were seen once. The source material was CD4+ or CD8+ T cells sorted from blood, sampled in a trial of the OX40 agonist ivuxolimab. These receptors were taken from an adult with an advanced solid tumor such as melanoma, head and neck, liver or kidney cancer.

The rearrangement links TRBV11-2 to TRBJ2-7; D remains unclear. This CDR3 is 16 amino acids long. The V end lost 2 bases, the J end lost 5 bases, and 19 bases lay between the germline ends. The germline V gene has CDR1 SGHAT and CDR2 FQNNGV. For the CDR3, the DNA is TGTGCCAGCAGCTTAAGCGCCCTTGGGGAAGTCGACGAGCAGTACTTC. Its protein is CASSLSALGEVDEQYF.

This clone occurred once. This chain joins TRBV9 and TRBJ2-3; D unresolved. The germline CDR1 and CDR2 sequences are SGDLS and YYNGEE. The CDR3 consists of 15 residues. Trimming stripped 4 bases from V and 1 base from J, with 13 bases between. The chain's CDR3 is CASSPRVIGTDTQYF. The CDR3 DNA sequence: TGTGCCAGCAGCCCCCGCGTGATTGGCACAGATACGCAGTATTTT. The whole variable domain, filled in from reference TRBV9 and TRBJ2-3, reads DSGVTQTPKHLITATGQRVTLRCSPRSGDLSVYWYQQSLDQGLQFLIQYYNGEERAKGNILERFSAQQFPDLHSELNLSSLELGDSALYFCASSPRVIGTDTQYFGPGTRLTVL.

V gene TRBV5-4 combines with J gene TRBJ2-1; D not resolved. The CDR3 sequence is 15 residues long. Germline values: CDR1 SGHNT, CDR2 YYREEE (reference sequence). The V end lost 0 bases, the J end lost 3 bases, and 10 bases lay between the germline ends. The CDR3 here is CASSLDGRNYNEQFF. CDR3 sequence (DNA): TGTGCCAGCAGCTTGGACGGGCGCAACTACAATGAGCAGTTCTTC.

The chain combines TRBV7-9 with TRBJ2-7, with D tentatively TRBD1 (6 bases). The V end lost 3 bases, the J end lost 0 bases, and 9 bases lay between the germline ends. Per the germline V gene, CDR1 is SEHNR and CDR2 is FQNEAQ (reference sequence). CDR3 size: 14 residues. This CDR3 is CASSFGRGSYEQYF. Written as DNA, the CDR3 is TGTGCCAGCAGCTTCGGCAGGGGCTCCTACGAGCAGTACTTC.

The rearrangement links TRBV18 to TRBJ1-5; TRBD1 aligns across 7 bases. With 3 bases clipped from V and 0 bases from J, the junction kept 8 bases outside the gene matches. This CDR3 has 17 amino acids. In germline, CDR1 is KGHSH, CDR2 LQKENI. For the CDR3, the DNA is TGTGCCAGCTCACCCCTGGACAGGACTTATAGCAATCAGCCCCAGCATTTT. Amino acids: CASSPLDRTYSNQPQHF.

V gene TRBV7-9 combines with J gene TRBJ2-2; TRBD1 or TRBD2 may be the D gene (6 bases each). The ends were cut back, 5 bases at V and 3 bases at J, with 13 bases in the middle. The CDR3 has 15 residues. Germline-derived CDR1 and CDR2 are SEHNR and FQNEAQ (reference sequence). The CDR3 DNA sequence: TGTGCCAGCAGCCGGTGGGGGGCGGACACCGGGGAGCTGTTTTTT. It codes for CASSRWGADTGELFF.

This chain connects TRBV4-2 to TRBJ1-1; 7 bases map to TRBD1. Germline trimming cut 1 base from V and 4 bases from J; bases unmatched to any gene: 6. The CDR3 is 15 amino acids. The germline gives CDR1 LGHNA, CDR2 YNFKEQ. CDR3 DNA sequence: TGTGCCAGCAGCCAAGTTGCCCCAGGGGGCACTGAAGCTTTCTTT. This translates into CASSQVAPGGTEAFF.

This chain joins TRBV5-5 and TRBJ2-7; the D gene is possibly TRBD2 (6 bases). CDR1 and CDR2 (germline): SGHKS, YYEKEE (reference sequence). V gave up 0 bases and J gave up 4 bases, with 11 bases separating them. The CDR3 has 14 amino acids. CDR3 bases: TGTGCCAGCAGCTTGGGGGTGGAGGGATACGAGCAGTACTTC. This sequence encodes CASSLGVEGYEQYF.

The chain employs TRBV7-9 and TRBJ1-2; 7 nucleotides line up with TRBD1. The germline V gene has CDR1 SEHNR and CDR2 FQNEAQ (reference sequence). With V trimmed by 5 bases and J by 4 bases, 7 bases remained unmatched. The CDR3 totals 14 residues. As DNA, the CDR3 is TGTGCCAGCAGCCGGCCAGGGGGTATCTATGGCTACACCTTC. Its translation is CASSRPGGIYGYTF.

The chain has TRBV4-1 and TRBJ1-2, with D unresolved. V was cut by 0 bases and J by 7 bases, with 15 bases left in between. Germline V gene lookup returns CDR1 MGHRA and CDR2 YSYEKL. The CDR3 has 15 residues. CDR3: CASSQERTPGGGYTF. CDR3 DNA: TGCGCCAGCAGCCAAGAAAGAACACCCGGAGGTGGCTACACCTTC.

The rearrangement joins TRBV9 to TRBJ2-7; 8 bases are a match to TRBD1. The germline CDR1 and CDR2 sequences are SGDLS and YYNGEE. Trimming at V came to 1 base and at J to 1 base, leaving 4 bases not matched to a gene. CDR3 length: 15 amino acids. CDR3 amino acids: CASSVSYRGSYEQYF. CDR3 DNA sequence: TGTGCCAGCAGCGTATCGTACAGGGGGTCCTACGAGCAGTACTTC. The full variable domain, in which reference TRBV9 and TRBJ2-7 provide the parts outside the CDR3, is DSGVTQTPKHLITATGQRVTLRCSPRSGDLSVYWYQQSLDQGLQFLIQYYNGEERAKGNILERFSAQQFPDLHSELNLSSLELGDSALYFCASSVSYRGSYEQYFGPGTRLTVT.

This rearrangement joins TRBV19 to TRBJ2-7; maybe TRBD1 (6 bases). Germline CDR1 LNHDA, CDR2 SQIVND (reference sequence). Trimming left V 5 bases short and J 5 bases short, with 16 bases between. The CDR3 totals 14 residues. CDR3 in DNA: TGTGCCAGTAGTCTTGCAGGGACAAGGGACGAGCAGTACTTC. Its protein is CASSLAGTRDEQYF.

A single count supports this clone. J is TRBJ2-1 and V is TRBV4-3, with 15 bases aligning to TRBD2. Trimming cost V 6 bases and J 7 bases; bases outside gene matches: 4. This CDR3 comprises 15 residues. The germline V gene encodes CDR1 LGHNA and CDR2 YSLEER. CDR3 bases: TGCGCCAGCAGTCGGACTAGCGGGGGGGTAAATGAGCAGTTCTTC. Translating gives CASSRTSGGVNEQFF.

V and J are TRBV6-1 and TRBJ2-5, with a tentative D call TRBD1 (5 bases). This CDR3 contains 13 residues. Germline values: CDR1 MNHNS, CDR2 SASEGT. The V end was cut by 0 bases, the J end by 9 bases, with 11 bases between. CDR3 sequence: CASSEASGWAQYF. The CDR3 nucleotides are TGTGCCAGCAGTGAAGCATCAGGGTGGGCCCAGTACTTC.

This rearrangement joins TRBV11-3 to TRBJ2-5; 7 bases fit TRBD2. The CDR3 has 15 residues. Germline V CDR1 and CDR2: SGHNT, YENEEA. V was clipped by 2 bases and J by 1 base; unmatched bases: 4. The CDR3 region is CASSLRGSLQETQYF. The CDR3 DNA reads TGTGCCAGCAGCTTACGCGGGAGCCTCCAAGAGACCCAGTACTTC. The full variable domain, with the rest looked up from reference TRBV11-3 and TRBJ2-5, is EAGVVQSPRYKIIEKKQPVAFWCNPISGHNTLYWYLQNLGQGPELLIRYENEEAVDDSQLPKDRFSAERLKGVDSTLKIQPAELGDSAVYLCASSLRGSLQETQYFGPGTRLLVL.

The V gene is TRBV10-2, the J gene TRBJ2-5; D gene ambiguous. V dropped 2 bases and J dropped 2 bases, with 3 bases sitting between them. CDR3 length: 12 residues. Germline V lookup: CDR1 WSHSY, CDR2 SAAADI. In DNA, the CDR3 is TGCGCCAGCAGTGAGACACAAGAGACCCAGTACTTC. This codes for CASSETQETQYF.

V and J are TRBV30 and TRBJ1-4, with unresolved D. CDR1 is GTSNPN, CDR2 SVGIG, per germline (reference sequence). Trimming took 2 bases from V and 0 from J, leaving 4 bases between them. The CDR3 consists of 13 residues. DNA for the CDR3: TGTGCCTGGAGTAAGTCAACTAATGAAAAACTGTTTTTT. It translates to CAWSKSTNEKLFF.

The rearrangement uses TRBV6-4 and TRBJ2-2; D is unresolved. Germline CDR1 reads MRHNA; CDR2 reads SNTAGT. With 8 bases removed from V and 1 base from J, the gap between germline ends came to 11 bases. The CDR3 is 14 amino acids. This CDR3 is CASRADGNTGELFF. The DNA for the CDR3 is TGTGCCAGCCGGGCGGACGGGAACACCGGGGAGCTGTTTTTT.

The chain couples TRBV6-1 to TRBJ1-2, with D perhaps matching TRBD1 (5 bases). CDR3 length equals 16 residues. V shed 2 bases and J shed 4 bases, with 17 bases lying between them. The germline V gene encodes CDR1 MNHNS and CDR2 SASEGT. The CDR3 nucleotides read TGTGCCAGCAGTGAATACAGGCCGGATAGCGGCTATGGCTACACCTTC. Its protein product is CASSEYRPDSGYGYTF.

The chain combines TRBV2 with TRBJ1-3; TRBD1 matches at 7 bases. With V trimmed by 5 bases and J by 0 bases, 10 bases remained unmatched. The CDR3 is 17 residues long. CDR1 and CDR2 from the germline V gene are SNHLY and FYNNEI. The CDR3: CASSTSGQANSGNTIYF. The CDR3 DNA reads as TGTGCCAGCAGTACCAGCGGACAGGCGAACTCTGGAAACACCATATATTTT. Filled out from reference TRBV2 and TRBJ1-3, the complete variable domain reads EPEVTQTPSHQVTQMGQEVILRCVPISNHLYFYWYRQILGQKVEFLVSFYNNEISEKSEIFDDQFSVERPDGSNFTLKIRSTKLEDSAMYFCASSTSGQANSGNTIYFGEGSWLTVV.

CDR3 bases: TGTGCCTGGAGTGTAGGGCGGGTTAGCAATCAGCCCCAGCATTTT. It yields the protein CAWSVGRVSNQPQHF. The chain combines TRBV30 with TRBJ1-5; D ambiguous. Germline CDR1 reads GTSNPN; CDR2 reads SVGIG (reference sequence). This CDR3 spans 15 amino acids. V was clipped by 0 bases and J by 0 bases, with 9 bases between them.

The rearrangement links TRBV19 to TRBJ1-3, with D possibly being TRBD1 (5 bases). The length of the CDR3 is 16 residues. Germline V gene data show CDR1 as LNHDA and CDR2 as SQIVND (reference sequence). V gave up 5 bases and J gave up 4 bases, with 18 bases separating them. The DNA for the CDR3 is TGTGCCAGTAGTGGAGGGACCGGGACGGGAGGAAACACCATATATTTT. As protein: CASSGGTGTGGNTIYF.